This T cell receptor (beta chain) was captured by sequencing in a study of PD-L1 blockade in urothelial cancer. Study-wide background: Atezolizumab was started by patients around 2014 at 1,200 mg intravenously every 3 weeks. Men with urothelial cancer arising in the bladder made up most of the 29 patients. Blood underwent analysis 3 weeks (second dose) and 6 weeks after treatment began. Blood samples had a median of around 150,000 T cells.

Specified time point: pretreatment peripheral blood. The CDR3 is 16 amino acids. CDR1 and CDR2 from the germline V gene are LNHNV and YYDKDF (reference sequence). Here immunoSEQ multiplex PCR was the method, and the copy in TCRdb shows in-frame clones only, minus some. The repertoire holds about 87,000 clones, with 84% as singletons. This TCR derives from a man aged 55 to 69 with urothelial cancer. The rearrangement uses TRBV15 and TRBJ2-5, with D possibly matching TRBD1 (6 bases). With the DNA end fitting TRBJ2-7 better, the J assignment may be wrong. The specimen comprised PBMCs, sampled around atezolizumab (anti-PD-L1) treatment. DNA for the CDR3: TGTGCCACCAGCAGAGGCTCCGGGACACCACGCTACGAGCAGTACTTC. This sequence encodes CATSRGSGTPRYEQYF.